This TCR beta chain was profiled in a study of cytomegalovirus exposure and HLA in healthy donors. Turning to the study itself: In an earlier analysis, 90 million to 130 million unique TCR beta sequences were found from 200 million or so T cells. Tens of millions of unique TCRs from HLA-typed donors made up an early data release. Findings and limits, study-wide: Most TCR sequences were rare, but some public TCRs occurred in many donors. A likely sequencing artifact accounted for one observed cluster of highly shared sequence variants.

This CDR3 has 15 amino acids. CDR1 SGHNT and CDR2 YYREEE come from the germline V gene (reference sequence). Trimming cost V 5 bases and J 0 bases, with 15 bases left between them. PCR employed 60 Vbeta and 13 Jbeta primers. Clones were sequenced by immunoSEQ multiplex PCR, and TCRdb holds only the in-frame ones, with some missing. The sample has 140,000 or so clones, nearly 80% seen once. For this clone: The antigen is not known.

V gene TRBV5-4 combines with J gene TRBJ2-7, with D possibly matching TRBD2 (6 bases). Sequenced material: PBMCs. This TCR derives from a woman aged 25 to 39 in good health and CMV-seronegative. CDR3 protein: CASSSGTLSSYEQYF. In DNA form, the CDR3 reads TGTGCCAGCAGTTCCGGGACTCTGAGCTCCTACGAGCAGTACTTC.